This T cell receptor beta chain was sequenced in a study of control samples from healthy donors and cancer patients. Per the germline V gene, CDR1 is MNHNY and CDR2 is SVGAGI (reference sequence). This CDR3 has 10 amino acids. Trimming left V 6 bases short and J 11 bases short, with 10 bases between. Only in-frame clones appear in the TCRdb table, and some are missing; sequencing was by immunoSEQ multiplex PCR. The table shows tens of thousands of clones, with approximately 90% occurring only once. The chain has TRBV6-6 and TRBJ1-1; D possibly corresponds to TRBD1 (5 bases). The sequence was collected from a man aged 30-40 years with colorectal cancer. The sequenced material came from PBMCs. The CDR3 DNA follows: TGTGCCAGCAGCCTTGGGGGGGCTTTCTTT. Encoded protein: CASSLGGAFF.